These 24 T cell receptor beta chains were all obtained from the same sample, sequenced in a study of shared T cell receptors in the human thymus. This table comes from immunoSEQ multiplex PCR, and its TCRdb copy is limited to in-frame clones, with some not included. Among about 660,000 clones listed, 87% were seen once. This sample was shared with a second study, whose subject was human thymus T cells.

The source material was thymocytes. Receptors originate from a boy younger than two with a congenital heart defect.

V gene TRBV29-1 combines with J gene TRBJ2-1, with 10 bases identical to TRBD2. V lost 5 bases, J lost 14 bases, and 18 bases stayed unmatched. CDR1 is SQVTM and CDR2 is ANQGSEA in the germline V gene. The CDR3 loop spans 15 amino acids. This chain's CDR3 is CSVSIAGGPPRVEFF. The CDR3 DNA reads TGCAGCGTTTCCATAGCGGGAGGCCCCCCCCGGGTTGAGTTCTTC.

This rearrangement joins TRBV19 to TRBJ2-7; TRBD2 aligns across 7 bases. This CDR3 region has 14 residues. Per germline, CDR1 LNHDA and CDR2 SQIVND (reference sequence). After removal of 6 bases from V and 5 bases from J, the junction contained 10 bases not matched to a gene. CDR3 loop: CASRSWQRGDEQYF. The CDR3 DNA reads TGTGCCAGTAGGAGTTGGCAGCGGGGCGACGAGCAGTACTTC.

The gene calls are TRBV27 and TRBJ2-7; D is unresolved. Trimming took 3 bases from V and 0 from J, leaving 18 bases between them. This CDR3 comprises 17 residues. The germline V gene encodes CDR1 MNHEY and CDR2 SMNVEV (reference sequence). The CDR3 loop reads CASSFDRFPPNSYEQYF. Here the CDR3 DNA reads TGTGCCAGCAGTTTCGATCGGTTTCCCCCAAACTCCTACGAGCAGTACTTC.

The genes are TRBV9 and TRBJ1-2, with D perhaps matching TRBD1 (6 bases). V was clipped by 0 bases and J by 4 bases, with 16 bases between them. The CDR3 covers 16 residues. CDR1 and CDR2 (germline): SGDLS, YYNGEE. The CDR3 DNA reads as TGTGCCAGCAGCGTAGAATCAGGGGCAGTGGGCTATGGCTACACCTTC. This sequence encodes CASSVESGAVGYGYTF.

J is TRBJ2-1 and V is TRBV4-3; 7 positions agree with TRBD1. After removal of 4 bases from V and 5 bases from J, the junction contained 14 bases not matched to a gene. Germline V gives CDR1 LGHNA, CDR2 YSLEER. This CDR3 has 17 amino acids. The CDR3, as DNA: TGCGCCAGCAGCCGCCGGGACAGACCATCGACCGACAATGAGCAGTTCTTC. As protein: CASSRRDRPSTDNEQFF.

A word on this clone: This specimen includes other DNA sequences encoding the same CDR3. This rearrangement joins TRBV4-3 to TRBJ2-7; 10 bases agree with TRBD1. The CDR3 extends over 15 amino acids. V trimming: 3 bases; J trimming: 3 bases; junction bases outside the gene matches: 5. CDR1 is LGHNA, CDR2 YSLEER, per germline. The CDR3 nucleotides are TGCGCCAGCAGCCAGGACGGGACAGGGGACTACGAGCAGTACTTC. Amino acid sequence: CASSQDGTGDYEQYF.

The chain's CDR3 is CASSYPSTGSAYGYTF. In DNA, the CDR3 is TGTGCCAGCAGTTACCCATCAACAGGGAGTGCCTATGGCTACACCTTC. J is TRBJ1-2 and V is TRBV28, with a tentative D call TRBD1 (6 bases). The germline gives CDR1 MDHEN, CDR2 SYDVKM. The CDR3 covers 16 residues. V lost 4 bases and J 4 bases, leaving 19 bases between the germline ends.

This clone was recorded only once. This sequence joins TRBV13 and TRBJ1-1; 11 nucleotides align to TRBD1. CDR1 and CDR2 from the germline V gene are PRHDT and FYEKMQ (reference sequence). The CDR3 length is 16 residues. After removal of 6 bases from V and 6 bases from J, the junction contained 12 bases not matched to a gene. CDR3 amino acids: CASRKGYGQGAAEAFF. The CDR3 DNA reads as TGTGCCAGCAGGAAAGGATATGGACAGGGGGCCGCTGAAGCTTTCTTT.

CDR3 sequence (DNA): TGCAGCGTTGAAGATCAAAGACAGGGGATACACGAGCAGTACTTC. Translated: CSVEDQRQGIHEQYF. This chain links TRBV29-1 with TRBJ2-7; TRBD1 matches at 8 bases. Trimming cost V 0 bases and J 5 bases; bases outside gene matches: 9. CDR3 length: 15 amino acids. Germline-derived CDR1 and CDR2 are SQVTM and ANQGSEA.

This chain joins TRBV6-6 and TRBJ2-1, with D perhaps TRBD2 (7 bases). V shed 8 bases and J shed 5 bases, with 10 bases lying between them. The CDR3 sequence is 12 residues long. The V gene's germline CDR1 is MNHNY and CDR2 SVGAGI (reference sequence). The CDR3 region has the DNA TGTGCCAGCGGGGGGGCCAACAATGAGCAGTTCTTC. Translating gives CASGGANNEQFF.

The chain uses TRBV2 and TRBJ2-5; unclear D gene. The DNA end is a closer match to TRBJ2-7, so the J assignment may be wrong. Per the germline V gene, CDR1 is SNHLY and CDR2 is FYNNEI. CDR3 size: 15 residues. The CDR3 DNA reads TGTGCCAGCAGTGGACTCTCAGTCCCCGATTACGAGCAGTACTTC. This encodes CASSGLSVPDYEQYF.

This sequence joins TRBV15 and TRBJ2-7; no definite D call. V lost 3 bases to trimming and J lost 2 bases, with 5 bases between them. The CDR3 has 12 residues. Germline CDR1 is LNHNV and CDR2 is YYDKDF (reference sequence). CDR3 loop: CATSSYTYEQYF. As DNA, the CDR3 is TGTGCCACCAGCAGTTACACCTACGAGCAGTACTTC.

Only one count was recorded for this clone. V is TRBV7-9 and J is TRBJ1-4; unclear D gene. The CDR3 covers 15 residues. Germline CDR1 SEHNR, CDR2 FQNEAQ (reference sequence). The V end lost 4 bases, the J end lost 0 bases, and 9 bases lay between the germline ends. The CDR3 sequence is CASSSKSATNEKLFF. CDR3 coding DNA: TGTGCCAGCAGCTCGAAGAGCGCAACTAATGAAAAACTGTTTTTT.

V gene TRBV6-1 combines with J gene TRBJ2-1; 9 bases agree with TRBD2. Germline V gives CDR1 MNHNS, CDR2 SASEGT. This CDR3 has 20 residues. V lost 4 bases to trimming and J lost 4 bases; unmatched junction nucleotides: 20. The CDR3 DNA reads TGTGCCAGCAGTGGACTAGCAATGCTTCGAAGCGGGAGGAAATACAATGAGCAGTTCTTC. Residues: CASSGLAMLRSGRKYNEQFF.

V and J are TRBV15 and TRBJ2-7; 8 bases map to TRBD2. J was trimmed by 0 bases and V by 1 base; bases with no gene match: 11. Per the germline V gene, CDR1 is LNHNV and CDR2 is YYDKDF (reference sequence). The CDR3 spans 18 residues. CDR3 bases: TGTGCCACCAGCAGAGGGAAACTAGCGGTGTCGAGCTCCTACGAGCAGTACTTC. It codes for CATSRGKLAVSSSYEQYF.

The V gene is TRBV5-5, the J gene TRBJ2-3; unclear D gene. With 0 bases removed from V and 3 bases from J, the gap between germline ends came to 2 bases. The germline V gene has CDR1 SGHKS and CDR2 YYEKEE (reference sequence). The CDR3 is 12 amino acids. The CDR3, as DNA: TGTGCCAGCAGCTTGGCGACAGATACGCAGTATTTT. Translated, it gives CASSLATDTQYF.

The chain uses TRBV29-1 and TRBJ1-2; TRBD1 is a possible D gene (5 bases). The length of the CDR3 is 14 residues. The V end was cut by 5 bases, the J end by 6 bases, with 19 bases between. The germline gives CDR1 SQVTM, CDR2 ANQGSEA. CDR3: CSVSGGEGQNGYTF. CDR3 coding DNA: TGCAGCGTTAGCGGGGGGGAGGGGCAGAATGGCTACACCTTC.

V is TRBV19 and J is TRBJ1-6; the D is unclear. The CDR3 has 17 amino acids. Trimming pared 1 base from V and 9 bases from J, leaving 19 bases between. Germline V lookup: CDR1 LNHDA, CDR2 SQIVND (reference sequence). The CDR3: CASSIVGGGLTSSPLHF. CDR3 bases: TGTGCCAGTAGTATAGTAGGTGGTGGACTTACCAGTTCACCCCTCCACTTT.

V usage is TRBV4-3 and J usage is TRBJ1-2; D gene uncertain. Germline V lookup: CDR1 LGHNA, CDR2 YSLEER. V was trimmed by 3 bases and J by 4 bases, leaving 18 bases between them. The CDR3 has 16 amino acids. The CDR3 DNA is TGCGCCAGCAGCCATTTCGAAATCAGGCCCCCCTATGGCTACACCTTC. This gives the protein CASSHFEIRPPYGYTF.

This rearrangement joins TRBV10-3 to TRBJ1-5; 10 bases align to TRBD1. CDR1 and CDR2 (germline): ENHRY, SYGVKD. V shed 6 bases and J 4 bases; nucleotides not matched to a gene: 6. The CDR3 spans 15 residues. CDR3 in DNA: TGTGCCATCAGCCCTTCGGACAGGGGGAATCAGCCCCAGCATTTT. This translates into CAISPSDRGNQPQHF.

This sequence joins TRBV5-5 and TRBJ2-7; 7 nucleotides line up with TRBD2. Losses at the gene ends were 4 bases for V and 5 bases for J; bases not matched to a gene: 6. CDR3 length equals 13 residues. CDR1 and CDR2 (germline): SGHKS, YYEKEE (reference sequence). The CDR3 loop reads CASSGRDYHEQYF. The CDR3 nucleotides read TGTGCCAGCAGCGGCCGGGACTACCACGAGCAGTACTTC.

The chain has TRBV7-8 and TRBJ2-5, with 10 nucleotides matching TRBD2. Trimming removed 4 bases from V and 4 bases from J; junction bases left unmatched: 6. The length of the CDR3 is 15 residues. Germline V gene lookup returns CDR1 SGHVS and CDR2 FQNEAQ. Here the CDR3 reads CASSSLAGAAETQYF. CDR3 nucleotide sequence: TGTGCCAGCAGCTCGCTAGCGGGAGCGGCAGAGACCCAGTACTTC.

The CDR3, as DNA: TGTGCCAGCAGCTTGCGACAGAACTCCTACGAGCAGTACTTC. It yields the protein CASSLRQNSYEQYF. V and J are TRBV5-4 and TRBJ2-7, with a tentative D call TRBD1 (5 bases). The CDR3 extends over 14 amino acids. Germline V lookup: CDR1 SGHNT, CDR2 YYREEE (reference sequence). V was trimmed by 1 base and J by 0 bases, leaving 8 bases between them.

The chain combines TRBV5-1 with TRBJ1-2; TRBD1 might be the D (5 bases). V lost 7 bases, J lost 5 bases, and 9 bases lay in between. CDR1 and CDR2 from the germline V gene are SGHRS and YFSETQ. This CDR3 contains 11 residues. The CDR3, as DNA: TGCGCCAGCCATGGGACTTATGGCTACACCTTC. It codes for CASHGTYGYTF.